The 12 T cell receptor beta chains below were found in one sample sequenced in a study of post-analysis software for immune sequencing data (dated by TCRdb to about 2015). The paper as a whole reports these results and caveats: Roughly 5 TRBV segments, including TRBV5-6, TRBV5-1 and TRBV20-1, were significantly more frequent in patients than controls.

Receptors were amplified or captured by PCR. The listed sequencing device is Illumina HiSeq 2500. To reduce PCR and sequencing biases, unique molecular identifiers were incorporated into the TCR beta cDNA libraries. Using fastp trimming at Q25 and MiXCR clonotype assembly, TCRdb reanalyzed the public sequencing data and kept in-frame beta chains. Every distinct CDR3 protein forms one entry, paired with its most common genes and DNA. This sample lists hundreds of thousands of distinct CDR3 sequences; about 27% were detected once. The biggest ten clones account for 0.56% of the sample. Antigen specificity for these receptors is unknown. The sequenced sample consisted of blood. The receptors originated from a girl under 18 with multiple sclerosis.

This clonotype was seen many times. J is TRBJ2-7 and V is TRBV7-2, with D unclear. The germline gives CDR1 SGHTA, CDR2 FQGNSA. This CDR3 contains 14 residues. V lost 5 bases, J lost 0 bases, and 11 bases lay in between. The CDR3 DNA reads as TGTGCCAGCAGCCCCCAGAGGATCTCCTACGAGCAGTACTTC. Protein: CASSPQRISYEQYF.

The chain joins TRBV3-1 to TRBJ2-3; D is uncertain. Germline assignment: CDR1 LGHDT and CDR2 YNNKEL (reference sequence). CDR3 length: 12 amino acids. The V gene lost 1 base and the J gene lost 6 bases, with 5 bases spanning the gap. The CDR3 DNA sequence: TGTGCCAGCAGCCAAGGTCGGGATACGCAGTATTTT. Its protein is CASSQGRDTQYF.

In the case of this clonotype: One end of the junction fails to match germline, which may point to a read error. The V call is TRBV6-5, the J call TRBJ1-5, with TRBD1 identical over 8 bases. In germline, CDR1 is MNHEY, CDR2 SVGAGI. This CDR3 spans 16 amino acids. CDR3 residues: CAGSSTRQGLGQPQHF. Here the CDR3 DNA reads TGTGCCGGCAGTTCCACACGACAGGGGTTGGGACAGCCCCAGCATTTT.

V is TRBV7-7 and J is TRBJ2-5; the D gene is possibly TRBD2 (5 bases). Germline V gene lookup returns CDR1 SSHAT and CDR2 FNYEAQ (reference sequence). This CDR3 contains 13 residues. V was trimmed by 3 bases and J by 5 bases, leaving 10 bases between them. CDR3: CASSLLATETQYF. The CDR3 nucleotides are TGTGCCAGCAGCTTGTTAGCGACGGAGACCCAGTACTTC.

This clonotype has ten or more counts. The V gene is TRBV9, the J gene TRBJ2-5; no clear D. This CDR3 has 13 amino acids. Trimming shortened V by 3 bases and J by 4 bases, and 10 bases separated the two germline ends. In germline, CDR1 is SGDLS, CDR2 YYNGEE. The CDR3 reads CASSGSGRETQYF. The CDR3 DNA reads TGTGCCAGCAGCGGGTCAGGACGAGAGACCCAGTACTTC.

J is TRBJ2-7 and V is TRBV27; weak D call: TRBD2 (5 bases). Germline V lookup: CDR1 MNHEY, CDR2 SMNVEV (reference sequence). The CDR3 loop spans 15 amino acids. Deletions cut 6 bases from V and 2 bases from J, with 17 bases between. Here the CDR3 DNA reads TGTGCCAGCAGCCGATCCGGGGATGTGGCCTACGAGCAGTACTTC. It translates to CASSRSGDVAYEQYF.

The rearrangement links TRBV7-2 to TRBJ1-6; 7 bases map to TRBD1. This CDR3 comprises 14 residues. After removal of 5 bases from V and 4 bases from J, the junction contained 2 bases not matched to a gene. Germline V gives CDR1 SGHTA, CDR2 FQGNSA. CDR3 nucleotide sequence: TGTGCCAGCAGCATGGGACAGTATAATTCACCCCTCCACTTT. Protein sequence: CASSMGQYNSPLHF.

This clonotype was seen only a few times. The chain is built from TRBV12-3 or TRBV12-4 and TRBJ2-3; TRBD1 might be the D (6 bases). Trimming removed 6 bases from V and 5 bases from J, with 18 bases in between. The CDR3 spans 15 residues. DNA of the CDR3: TGTGCCAGCAGCACGAGAGGGGGTGAGGGAGATACGCAGTATTTT. Its translation: CASSTRGGEGDTQYF.

CDR3 bases: TGTGCCAGCAGCTCACCAAACAGGGGGTCAGATTACGAGCAGTACTTC. Protein: CASSSPNRGSDYEQYF. V and J are TRBV11-2 and TRBJ2-7; 8 nucleotides match TRBD1. CDR1 and CDR2 (germline): SGHAT, FQNNGV. V shed 4 bases and J 4 bases; nucleotides not matched to a gene: 12. This CDR3 comprises 16 residues.

As to this clonotype: It may be a read error: a sequence one base away is much more abundant. The V gene is TRBV4-1, the J gene TRBJ2-3, with D possibly TRBD1 on 6 matching bases. The CDR3 is 15 residues long. The germline V gene has CDR1 MGHRA and CDR2 YSYEKL. The CDR3 coding sequence is TGCGCCAACAGCCACCCACGGACAGGCACAGATACGCAGTATTTT. Protein product: CANSHPRTGTDTQYF.

This clonotype was found a few times. The chain carries TRBV2 and TRBJ2-6; D is possibly TRBD1 (6 bases). Germline-derived CDR1 and CDR2 are SNHLY and FYNNEI. Deletions cut 0 bases from V and 3 bases from J, with 9 bases between. The CDR3 runs 16 residues. The CDR3 is CASSEAGAGGANVLTF. The CDR3 region has the DNA TGTGCCAGCAGTGAAGCGGGGGCCGGTGGGGCCAACGTCCTGACTTTC.

The chain combines TRBV11-2 with TRBJ1-2, with no clear D. The germline V gene has CDR1 SGHAT and CDR2 FQNNGV. This CDR3 contains 15 residues. Trimming cost V 0 bases and J 6 bases, with 14 bases left between them. CDR3 DNA sequence: TGTGCCAGCAGCTTAGATTCGTTAGGGCTAGATGGCTACACCTTC. Protein sequence: CASSLDSLGLDGYTF.